This T cell receptor beta chain was profiled in a study of CD8 T cells in ankylosing spondylitis. 5'-RACE, quantitative and with molecular barcodes, yielded the TCR beta libraries. TCRdb reanalysed the 5' RACE reads using MiXCR and keeps one entry per CDR3 protein. Altogether 240,000 or so distinct CDR3 sequences are present, 7.5% to 9% being singletons, with the ten largest covering about 6.8%. The CDR3 has 14 residues. Germline-derived CDR1 and CDR2 are SGHTA and FQGNSA. J lost 10 bases, V lost 1 base, and 9 bases had no gene match. In its sample, this clonotype was seen many times. This chain links TRBV7-2 with TRBJ1-2, with 7 bases lining up with TRBD1. The receptor was derived from a male donor with ankylosing spondylitis or in good health (not recorded which). The sequencing sample was made of blood, either unsorted or a sorted T cell fraction (not recorded which). In DNA, the CDR3 is TGTGCCAGCAGCTTAGAAGTGACAGGGCGAATCTACACCTTC. Residues: CASSLEVTGRIYTF.